The 25 T cell receptor beta chains given below trace back to one sample, sequenced in a study of T cell clonotyping in hematopoietic cell transplantation. The data were produced by immunoSEQ multiplex PCR, yet TCRdb's version contains in-frame clones alone and is incomplete. In the table there are about 80,000 clones, about 95% of which are singletons. Time point defined: recipient sample about 28 days before transplant, after cytoreduction. This specimen was peripheral blood mononuclear cells, taken before stem cell transplant. The source is a woman aged 50 to 65 with acute myeloid leukemia. Some clones in this sample may be carry-over from other donors' samples.

The chain has TRBV5-4 and TRBJ2-6, with TRBD1 matching over 9 bases. Germline trimming cut 5 bases from V and 3 bases from J; bases unmatched to any gene: 9. CDR3 length equals 17 residues. The germline V gene has CDR1 SGHNT and CDR2 YYREEE (reference sequence). The CDR3 spells CASREGQGLRGANVLTF. As DNA, the CDR3 is TGTGCCAGCAGAGAGGGACAGGGCTTACGTGGGGCCAACGTCCTGACTTTC.

The J gene is TRBJ2-5, the V gene TRBV10-2; 7 nucleotides line up with TRBD1. Germline V gene lookup returns CDR1 WSHSY and CDR2 SAAADI. The V segment lost 8 bases and the J segment 3 bases; nucleotides outside the gene matches: 3. The CDR3 spans 12 residues. The CDR3 spells CASGTAKETQYF. The DNA for the CDR3 is TGCGCCAGCGGGACAGCTAAAGAGACCCAGTACTTC.

This clone was counted a single time. The chain is built from TRBV6-5 and TRBJ2-2; D might be TRBD1 (5 bases). CDR3 length: 15 amino acids. Between the trimmed V and J ends, which lost 11 bases and 1 base, there was a span of 17 bases. Germline CDR1 MNHEY, CDR2 SVGAGI. The CDR3 DNA is TGTGCCGTCTCACGTGGGGCTTTGAACACCGGGGAGCTGTTTTTT. The encoded protein is CAVSRGALNTGELFF.

The V call is TRBV30, the J call TRBJ1-5, with D unclear. V lost 2 bases to trimming and J lost 5 bases, with 7 bases between them. The length of the CDR3 is 12 residues. From germline, CDR1 is GTSNPN and CDR2 SVGIG (reference sequence). CDR3 bases: TGTGCCTGGAGTAAATTGGATCAGCCCCAGCATTTT. Amino acid sequence: CAWSKLDQPQHF. Full variable domain (outside the CDR3, taken from reference TRBV30 and TRBJ1-5): SQTIHQWPATLVQPVGSPLSLECTVEGTSNPNLYWYRQAAGRGLQLLFYSVGIGQISSEVPQNLSASRPQDRQFILSSKKLLLSDSGFYLCAWSKLDQPQHFGDGTRLSIL.

V gene TRBV15 combines with J gene TRBJ1-2, with TRBD1 as a possible D gene (5 bases). The ends were cut back, 2 bases at V and 1 base at J, with 20 bases in the middle. CDR1 is LNHNV and CDR2 is YYDKDF in the germline V gene (reference sequence). CDR3 length: 18 amino acids. The CDR3 region is CATSRRSRDSSNNYGYTF. The CDR3 DNA follows: TGTGCCACCAGCAGACGGTCCCGAGACAGTTCCAATAACTATGGCTACACCTTC.

The rearrangement uses TRBV28 and TRBJ2-1, with 11 bases aligning to TRBD2. This CDR3 comprises 16 residues. Germline CDR1 and CDR2: MDHEN and SYDVKM. The junction had 10 bases not matched to a gene; V was cut back by 5 bases and J by 7 bases. The chain's CDR3 is CASSLISGRAGNEQFF. CDR3 nucleotide sequence: TGTGCCAGCAGTCTAATTAGCGGGAGGGCCGGAAATGAGCAGTTCTTC.

The chain couples TRBV7-2 to TRBJ2-4; TRBD2 agrees at 7 bases. This CDR3 contains 16 residues. V lost 1 base to trimming and J lost 0 bases; unmatched junction nucleotides: 3. Germline CDR1 is SGHTA and CDR2 is FQGNSA. CDR3 bases: TGTGCCAGCAGCTTAGTTGGGGGGGGAGCCAAAAACATTCAGTACTTC. Protein: CASSLVGGGAKNIQYF.

The gene calls are TRBV7-9 and TRBJ2-1, with TRBD2 identical over 11 bases. Germline loops: CDR1 SEHNR, CDR2 FQNEAQ (reference sequence). The CDR3 has 17 residues. V gave up 5 bases and J gave up 2 bases; unmatched junction bases: 8. Written as DNA, the CDR3 is TGTGCCAGCAGCCCTACCAGACTAGCGGGAACCTACAATGAGCAGTTCTTC. It encodes CASSPTRLAGTYNEQFF.

The rearrangement uses TRBV14 and TRBJ2-1, with D hard to call. Between the trimmed V and J ends, which lost 1 base and 8 bases, there was a span of 3 bases. The CDR3 covers 11 residues. CDR1 is SGHDN, CDR2 FVKESK, per germline. The CDR3 loop is CASSQAYEQFF. For the CDR3, the DNA is TGTGCCAGCAGCCAAGCGTATGAGCAGTTCTTC.

Only one count was recorded for this clone. CDR3 amino acids: CASSYRGLSYEQYF. In DNA form, the CDR3 reads TGTGCCAGCAGTTACAGGGGATTGTCCTACGAGCAGTACTTC. This chain joins TRBV6-6 and TRBJ2-7, with D possibly TRBD1 on 5 matching bases. The V and J ends lost 2 bases and 1 base respectively, with 9 bases between them. The CDR3 extends over 14 amino acids. Germline V CDR1 and CDR2: MNHNY, SVGAGI (reference sequence).

V gene TRBV5-1 combines with J gene TRBJ2-2; tentatively, D is TRBD2 (5 bases). This CDR3 is built from 14 residues. The V gene lost 5 bases and the J gene lost 0 bases, with 8 bases spanning the gap. CDR1 and CDR2 from the germline V gene are SGHRS and YFSETQ. CDR3 protein: CASREEPNTGELFF. In nucleotides, the CDR3 is TGCGCCAGCAGGGAGGAACCGAACACCGGGGAGCTGTTTTTT.

In its sample, this clone was seen a few times. V gene TRBV4-2 combines with J gene TRBJ1-1; D is uncertain. CDR1 and CDR2 (germline): LGHNA, YNFKEQ. Trimming removed 5 bases at V and 0 bases at J, with 7 bases between. CDR3 size: 13 residues. The CDR3 coding sequence is TGTGCCAGCAGCGGCACCCTGAACACTGAAGCTTTCTTT. This translates into CASSGTLNTEAFF.

The V and J genes are TRBV10-3 and TRBJ1-2, with a weak D call TRBD1 (6 bases). The germline V and J ends were trimmed by 8 bases and 6 bases, with 13 bases remaining between them. The germline gives CDR1 ENHRY, CDR2 SYGVKD. The CDR3 spans 12 residues. CDR3 residues: CAIPSRGDGYTF. In DNA form, the CDR3 reads TGTGCCATCCCCTCCAGGGGCGATGGCTACACCTTC.

The V gene is TRBV7-8, the J gene TRBJ1-2, with a weak D call TRBD1 (5 bases). This CDR3 spans 13 amino acids. V was pared by 3 bases and J by 8 bases, with 13 bases between. The V gene's germline CDR1 is SGHVS and CDR2 FQNEAQ. The CDR3 region is CASSFEGTRGYTF. CDR3 sequence (DNA): TGTGCCAGCAGCTTCGAGGGGACTCGAGGCTACACCTTC.

This rearrangement joins TRBV5-1 to TRBJ2-5; perhaps TRBD2 as D (6 bases). The CDR3 is 15 residues long. The V gene lost 3 bases and the J gene lost 4 bases, with 16 bases spanning the gap. Germline V gives CDR1 SGHRS, CDR2 YFSETQ. CDR3 DNA: TGCGCCAGCAGCTGGGGGGAGCGATCGAGAGAGACCCAGTACTTC. Translation: CASSWGERSRETQYF. Using reference TRBV5-1 and TRBJ2-5 for the parts outside the CDR3, the full variable domain is KAGVTQTPRYLIKTRGQQVTLSCSPISGHRSVSWYQQTPGQGLQFLFEYFSETQRNKGNFPGRFSGRQFSNSRSEMNVSTLELGDSALYLCASSWGERSRETQYFGPGTRLLVL.

This chain joins TRBV6-1 and TRBJ2-2, with TRBD2 identical over 9 bases. The CDR3 is made up of 15 amino acids. Trimming took 9 bases from V and 3 from J; bases not matched to a gene: 8. The germline V gene has CDR1 MNHNS and CDR2 SASEGT. CDR3 nucleotide sequence: TGTGCCAGTGGAACTAGCGGGTTTGACACCGGGGAGCTGTTTTTT. This sequence encodes CASGTSGFDTGELFF.

The rearrangement uses TRBV29-1 and TRBJ2-6, with no clear D. The ends were cut back, 3 bases at V and 0 bases at J, with 3 bases in the middle. Germline CDR1 SQVTM, CDR2 ANQGSEA. The CDR3 covers 13 residues. The CDR3 spells CSVEASGANVLTF. The CDR3, as DNA: TGCAGCGTTGAGGCCTCTGGGGCCAACGTCCTGACTTTC.

This clone was seen a single time. This chain connects TRBV27 to TRBJ1-6; D is perhaps TRBD1 (5 bases). The V end was cut by 5 bases, the J end by 14 bases, with 22 bases between. This CDR3 spans 15 amino acids. Per the germline V gene, CDR1 is MNHEY and CDR2 is SMNVEV (reference sequence). The chain's CDR3 is CASSVRGGTLFALHF. Here the CDR3 DNA reads TGTGCCAGCAGTGTTCGCGGAGGGACGTTGTTTGCCCTCCACTTT.

The chain carries TRBV28 and TRBJ1-5; D is perhaps TRBD1 (6 bases). Germline lookup yields CDR1 MDHEN and CDR2 SYDVKM. This CDR3 spans 15 amino acids. V lost 5 bases to trimming and J lost 6 bases, with 17 bases between them. CDR3 loop: CASSGPWGASQPQHF. In DNA form, the CDR3 reads TGTGCCAGCAGTGGTCCTTGGGGGGCTTCTCAGCCCCAGCATTTT.

This clone was observed once. The rearrangement joins TRBV12-5 to TRBJ2-5, with 10 nucleotides matching TRBD1. Germline V gene sequence: CDR1 LGHNT, CDR2 FRNRAP. V lost 5 bases to trimming and J lost 1 base; unmatched junction nucleotides: 10. The CDR3 is 17 amino acids. The CDR3 loop is CASGGPTGGDLQETQYF. The CDR3 DNA is TGTGCTAGTGGTGGCCCGACAGGGGGCGATCTCCAAGAGACCCAGTACTTC.

The chain has TRBV4-2 and TRBJ1-3; D is ambiguous. The germline gives CDR1 LGHNA, CDR2 YNFKEQ. V was cut by 4 bases and J by 0 bases, with 7 bases left in between. The CDR3 consists of 14 residues. CDR3 loop: CASSPGFSGNTIYF. CDR3 coding DNA: TGTGCCAGCAGCCCGGGTTTCTCTGGAAACACCATATATTTT.

This rearrangement joins TRBV5-1 to TRBJ1-3, with D possibly being TRBD1 (6 bases). This CDR3 is 14 amino acids long. V lost 4 bases and J lost 0, with 8 bases in between. Germline V lookup: CDR1 SGHRS, CDR2 YFSETQ. The CDR3 protein is CASSGGASGNTIYF. The CDR3 DNA reads TGCGCCAGCAGCGGGGGCGCCTCTGGAAACACCATATATTTT.

In regard to this clone: The junction departs from germline at one end; a sequencing error may be responsible. The CDR3 protein is CASSQVFPSYSEQFF. As DNA, the CDR3 is TGCGCCAGCAGCCAAGTATTCCCCTCGTACAGTGAGCAGTTCTTC. The chain combines TRBV4-1 with TRBJ2-1; D ambiguous. From germline, CDR1 is MGHRA and CDR2 YSYEKL. The CDR3 sequence is 15 residues long.

The chain combines TRBV4-1 with TRBJ1-1; D remains unclear. CDR3 length: 16 amino acids. V was pared by 0 bases and J by 10 bases, with 21 bases between. The germline V gene has CDR1 MGHRA and CDR2 YSYEKL. CDR3 sequence (DNA): TGCGCCAGCAGCCAAGATTTAGGCACGTTCTCGGGCGGAGCTTTCTTT. It encodes CASSQDLGTFSGGAFF.

The rearrangement links TRBV27 to TRBJ2-2; possible D gene TRBD1, 6 bases. Germline V gives CDR1 MNHEY, CDR2 SMNVEV (reference sequence). The CDR3 is 15 residues long. V lost 3 bases and J 5 bases, leaving 13 bases between the germline ends. The CDR3 coding sequence is TGTGCCAGCAGTTTCGGACAGCGAGGGACCGGGGAGCTGTTTTTT. Its translation is CASSFGQRGTGELFF.